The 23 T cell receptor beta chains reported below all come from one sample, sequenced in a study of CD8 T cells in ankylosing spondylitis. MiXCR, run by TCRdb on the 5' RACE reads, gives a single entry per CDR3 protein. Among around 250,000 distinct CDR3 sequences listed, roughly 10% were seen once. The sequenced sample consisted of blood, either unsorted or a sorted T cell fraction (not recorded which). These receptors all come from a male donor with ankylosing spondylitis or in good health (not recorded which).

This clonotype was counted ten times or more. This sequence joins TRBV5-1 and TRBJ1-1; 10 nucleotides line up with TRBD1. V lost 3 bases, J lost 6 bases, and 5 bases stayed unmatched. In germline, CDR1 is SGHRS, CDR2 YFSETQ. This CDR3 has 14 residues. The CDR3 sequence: CASSSDRGRAEAFF. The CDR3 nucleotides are TGCGCCAGCAGCTCTGACAGGGGGCGAGCTGAAGCTTTCTTT.

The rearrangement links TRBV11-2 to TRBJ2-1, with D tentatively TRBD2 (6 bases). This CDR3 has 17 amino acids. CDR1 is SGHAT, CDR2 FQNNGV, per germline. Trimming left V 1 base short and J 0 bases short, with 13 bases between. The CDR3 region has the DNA TGTGCCAGCAGCTTAGTAGTCTACGGGAGCTCCTACAATGAGCAGTTCTTC. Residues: CASSLVVYGSSYNEQFF.

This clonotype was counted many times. The CDR3 is CASSLELTGELFF. The CDR3, as DNA: TGCGCCAGCAGCTTGGAGCTGACCGGGGAGCTGTTTTTT. The rearrangement uses TRBV5-1 and TRBJ2-2; D unclear. CDR1 SGHRS and CDR2 YFSETQ come from the germline V gene. Trimming pared 0 bases from V and 5 bases from J, leaving 5 bases between. CDR3 length: 13 amino acids. The entire variable domain, with the rest obtained from reference TRBV5-1 and TRBJ2-2, is as follows: KAGVTQTPRYLIKTRGQQVTLSCSPISGHRSVSWYQQTPGQGLQFLFEYFSETQRNKGNFPGRFSGRQFSNSRSEMNVSTLELGDSALYLCASSLELTGELFFGEGSRLTVL.

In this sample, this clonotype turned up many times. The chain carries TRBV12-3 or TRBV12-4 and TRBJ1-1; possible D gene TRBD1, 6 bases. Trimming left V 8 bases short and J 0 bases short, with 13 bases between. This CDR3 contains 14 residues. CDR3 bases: TGTGCCAGCCAGCGGACAGACTTGAACACTGAAGCTTTCTTT. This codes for CASQRTDLNTEAFF.

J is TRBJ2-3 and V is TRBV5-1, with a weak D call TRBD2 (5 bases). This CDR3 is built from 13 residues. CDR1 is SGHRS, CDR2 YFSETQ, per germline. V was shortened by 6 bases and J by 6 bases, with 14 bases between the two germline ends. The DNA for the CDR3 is TGCGCCAGCACTGAGGGTTCGGGTGATACGCAGTATTTT. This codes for CASTEGSGDTQYF.

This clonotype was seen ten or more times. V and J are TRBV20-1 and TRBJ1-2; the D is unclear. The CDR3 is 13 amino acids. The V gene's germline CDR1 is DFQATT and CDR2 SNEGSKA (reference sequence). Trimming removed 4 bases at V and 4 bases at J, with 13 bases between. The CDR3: CSATSARGYGYTF. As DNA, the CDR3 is TGCAGTGCTACGTCCGCACGAGGCTATGGCTACACCTTC.

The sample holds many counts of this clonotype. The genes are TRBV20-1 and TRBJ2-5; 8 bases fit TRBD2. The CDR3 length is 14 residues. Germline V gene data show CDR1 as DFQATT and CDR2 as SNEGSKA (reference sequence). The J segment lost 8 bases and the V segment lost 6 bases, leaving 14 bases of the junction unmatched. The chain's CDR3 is CSAPGLAGLSTQYF. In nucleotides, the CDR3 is TGCAGTGCACCGGGGCTAGCGGGCCTCTCCACCCAGTACTTC.

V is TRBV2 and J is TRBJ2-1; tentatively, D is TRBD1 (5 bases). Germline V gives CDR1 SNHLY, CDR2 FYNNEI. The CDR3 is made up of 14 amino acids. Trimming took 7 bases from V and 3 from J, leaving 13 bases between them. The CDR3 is CASMVVRDYNEQFF. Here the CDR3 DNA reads TGTGCCAGCATGGTCGTCAGGGACTACAATGAGCAGTTCTTC.

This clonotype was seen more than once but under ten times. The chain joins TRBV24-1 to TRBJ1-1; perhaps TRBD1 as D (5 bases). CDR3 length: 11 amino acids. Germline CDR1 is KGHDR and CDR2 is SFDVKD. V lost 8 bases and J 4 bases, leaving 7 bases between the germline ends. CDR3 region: CATTQGTEAFF. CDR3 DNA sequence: TGTGCCACCACGCAGGGCACTGAAGCTTTCTTT.

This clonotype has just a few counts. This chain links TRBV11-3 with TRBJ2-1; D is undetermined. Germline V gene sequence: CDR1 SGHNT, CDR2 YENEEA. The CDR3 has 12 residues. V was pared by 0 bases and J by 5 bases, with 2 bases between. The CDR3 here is CASSLENNEQFF. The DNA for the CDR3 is TGTGCCAGCAGCTTAGAAAACAATGAGCAGTTCTTC.

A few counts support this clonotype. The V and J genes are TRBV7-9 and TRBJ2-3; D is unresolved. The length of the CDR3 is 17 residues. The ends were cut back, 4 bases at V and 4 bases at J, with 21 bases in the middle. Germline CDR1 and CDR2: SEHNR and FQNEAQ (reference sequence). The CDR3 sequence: CASSSRKDGFEADTQYF. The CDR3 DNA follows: TGTGCCAGCAGCTCTCGAAAGGACGGCTTTGAGGCAGATACGCAGTATTTT.

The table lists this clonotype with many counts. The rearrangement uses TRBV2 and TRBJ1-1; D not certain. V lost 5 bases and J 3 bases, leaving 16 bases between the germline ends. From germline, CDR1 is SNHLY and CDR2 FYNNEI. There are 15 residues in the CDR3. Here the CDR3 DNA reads TGTGCCAGCAGTAGACGAGTGGGGTGGGACACTGAAGCTTTCTTT. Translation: CASSRRVGWDTEAFF.

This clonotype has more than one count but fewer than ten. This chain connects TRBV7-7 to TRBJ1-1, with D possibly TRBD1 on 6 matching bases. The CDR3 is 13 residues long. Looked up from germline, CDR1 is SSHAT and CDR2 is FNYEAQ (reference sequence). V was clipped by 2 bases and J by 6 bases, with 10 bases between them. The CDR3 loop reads CASSLRRGSEAFF. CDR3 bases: TGTGCCAGCAGCTTACGAAGGGGGTCTGAAGCTTTCTTT.

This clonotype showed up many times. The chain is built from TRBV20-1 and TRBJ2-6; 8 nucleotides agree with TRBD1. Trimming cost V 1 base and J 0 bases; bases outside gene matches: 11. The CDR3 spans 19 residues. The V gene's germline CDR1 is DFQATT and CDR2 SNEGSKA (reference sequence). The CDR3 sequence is CSARVQGVAGISGANVLTF. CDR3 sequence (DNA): TGCAGTGCTAGAGTACAGGGGGTCGCTGGGATCTCTGGGGCCAACGTCCTGACTTTC.

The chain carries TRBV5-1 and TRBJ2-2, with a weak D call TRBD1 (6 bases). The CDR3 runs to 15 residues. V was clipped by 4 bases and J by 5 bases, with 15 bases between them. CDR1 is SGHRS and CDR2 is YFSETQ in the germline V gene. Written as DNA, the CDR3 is TGCGCCAGCAGCCCAATGGACAGATTTACCGGGGAGCTGTTTTTT. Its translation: CASSPMDRFTGELFF.

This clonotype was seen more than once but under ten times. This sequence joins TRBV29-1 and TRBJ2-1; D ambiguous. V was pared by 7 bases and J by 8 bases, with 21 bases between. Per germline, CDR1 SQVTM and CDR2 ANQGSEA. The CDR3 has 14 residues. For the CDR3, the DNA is TGCAGCGCCGAGGTGGGCCTCAACGGCGATGAGCAGTTCTTC. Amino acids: CSAEVGLNGDEQFF.

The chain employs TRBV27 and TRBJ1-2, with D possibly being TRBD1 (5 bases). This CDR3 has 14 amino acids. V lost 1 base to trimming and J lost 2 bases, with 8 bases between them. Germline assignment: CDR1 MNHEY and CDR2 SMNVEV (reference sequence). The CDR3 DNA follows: TGTGCCAGCAGTTTATTCGGGGGAAACTATGGCTACACCTTC. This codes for CASSLFGGNYGYTF.

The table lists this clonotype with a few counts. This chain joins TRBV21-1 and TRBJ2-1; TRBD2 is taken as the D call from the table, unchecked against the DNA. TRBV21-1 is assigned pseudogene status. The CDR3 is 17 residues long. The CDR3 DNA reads TGTGCCAGCAGCAAGACGGGAGCGGGAGGGCCCTTAAATGAGCAGTTCTTC. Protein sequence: CASSKTGAGGPLNEQFF.

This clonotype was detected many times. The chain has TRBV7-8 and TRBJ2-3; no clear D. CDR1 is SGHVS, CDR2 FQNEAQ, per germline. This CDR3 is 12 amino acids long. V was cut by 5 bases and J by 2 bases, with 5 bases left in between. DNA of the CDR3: TGTGCCAGCAGCATCTACACAGATACGCAGTATTTT. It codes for CASSIYTDTQYF.

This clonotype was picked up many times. The CDR3 reads CASSLVDLSSTEAFF. The CDR3, as DNA: TGTGCCAGCAGCTTGGTGGACCTCTCCAGCACTGAAGCTTTCTTT. The chain couples TRBV5-6 to TRBJ1-1, with D unresolved. V was cut by 0 bases and J by 4 bases, with 13 bases left in between. This CDR3 has 15 residues. Germline lookup yields CDR1 SGHDT and CDR2 YYEEEE. Looking up the rest from reference TRBV5-6 and TRBJ1-1 gives the full variable domain: DAGVTQSPTHLIKTRGQQVTLRCSPKSGHDTVSWYQQALGQGPQFIFQYYEEEERQRGNFPDRFSGHQFPNYSSELNVNALLLGDSALYLCASSLVDLSSTEAFFGQGTRLTVV.

The CDR3 spells CASSPLGQGVTDTQYF. CDR3 bases: TGTGCCAGCAGTCCCCTAGGACAGGGTGTCACAGATACGCAGTATTTT. V and J are TRBV28 and TRBJ2-3; the match to TRBD1 covers 8 bases. Per germline, CDR1 MDHEN and CDR2 SYDVKM. The junction had 9 bases not matched to a gene; V was cut back by 5 bases and J by 2 bases. The CDR3 is made up of 16 amino acids.

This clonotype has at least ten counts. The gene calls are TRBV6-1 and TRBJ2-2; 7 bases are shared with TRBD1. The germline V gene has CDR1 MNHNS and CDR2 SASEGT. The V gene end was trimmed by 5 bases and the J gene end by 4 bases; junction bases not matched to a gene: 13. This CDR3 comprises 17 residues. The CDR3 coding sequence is TGTGCCAGCAGTCGTCGAAAATCGGACAGGTCCACCGGGGAGCTGTTTTTT. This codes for CASSRRKSDRSTGELFF.

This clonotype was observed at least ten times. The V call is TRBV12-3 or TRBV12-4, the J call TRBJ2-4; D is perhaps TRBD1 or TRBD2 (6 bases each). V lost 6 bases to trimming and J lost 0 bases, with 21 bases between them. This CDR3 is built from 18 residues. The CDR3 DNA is TGTGCCAGCAGCGGTCAGAAAGGGGGAGGATTAGCCAAAAACATTCAGTACTTC. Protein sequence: CASSGQKGGGLAKNIQYF.